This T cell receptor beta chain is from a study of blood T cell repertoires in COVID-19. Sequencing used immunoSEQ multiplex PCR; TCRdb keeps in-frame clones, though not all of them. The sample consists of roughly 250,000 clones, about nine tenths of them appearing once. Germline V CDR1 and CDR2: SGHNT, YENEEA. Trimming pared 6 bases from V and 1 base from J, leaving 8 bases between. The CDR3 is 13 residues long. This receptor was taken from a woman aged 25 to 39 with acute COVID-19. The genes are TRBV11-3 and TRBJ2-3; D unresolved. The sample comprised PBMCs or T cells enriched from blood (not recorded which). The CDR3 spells CASSRSGTDTQYF. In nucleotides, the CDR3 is TGTGCCAGCAGTCGGAGCGGCACAGATACGCAGTATTTT.